Presented here are 26 T cell receptor beta chains from one specimen sequenced in a study of blood T cell repertoires in COVID-19. Only in-frame clones appear in the TCRdb table, and some are missing; sequencing was by immunoSEQ multiplex PCR. Among some 71,000 clones listed, 90% were seen once. Sequencing was done on a sample of peripheral blood. The receptor set was obtained from a woman in her late teens or twenties with acute or convalescent COVID-19.

The DNA for the CDR3 is TGTGCCAGCAGCCAAGACAGGGGAGGGTATGGCTACACCTTC. Translating gives CASSQDRGGYGYTF. The chain links TRBV3-1 (or the pseudogene TRBV3-2) to TRBJ1-2; TRBD1 is a possible D gene (6 bases). Trimming left V 0 bases short and J 5 bases short, with 10 bases between. Germline assignment: CDR1 LGHDT and CDR2 YNNKEL (reference sequence). This CDR3 has 14 amino acids.

By sample fraction, this clone is medium-sized. The J gene is TRBJ2-1, the V gene TRBV7-9; 7 bases are a match to TRBD2. This CDR3 spans 13 amino acids. Per the germline V gene, CDR1 is SEHNR and CDR2 is FQNEAQ (reference sequence). Trimming at V came to 5 bases and at J to 9 bases, leaving 7 bases not matched to a gene. In DNA, the CDR3 is TGTGCCAGCAGCCCCCTGACTAGCCGTGAGCAGTTCTTC. This translates into CASSPLTSREQFF.

In nucleotides, the CDR3 is TGCGCCAGCAGCCCGTTTCTAATAGACGGGAGCTCTGGAAACACCATATATTTT. It translates to CASSPFLIDGSSGNTIYF. V and J are TRBV4-1 and TRBJ1-3; the D is unclear. CDR3 length: 18 residues. Germline CDR1 MGHRA, CDR2 YSYEKL. V was cut by 4 bases and J by 0 bases, with 19 bases left in between.

Here the CDR3 DNA reads TGTGCCAGCAGGAGTGGACAGGGGGATATCTACGAGCAGTACTTC. Protein: CASRSGQGDIYEQYF. The chain couples TRBV28 to TRBJ2-7; 10 bases are a match to TRBD1. There are 15 residues in the CDR3. Trimming at V came to 6 bases and at J to 3 bases, leaving 8 bases not matched to a gene. Looked up from germline, CDR1 is MDHEN and CDR2 is SYDVKM.

This chain joins TRBV27 and TRBJ2-1; weak D call: TRBD2 (5 bases). CDR3 size: 19 residues. V was pared by 6 bases and J by 4 bases, with 28 bases between. Germline V gene sequence: CDR1 MNHEY, CDR2 SMNVEV (reference sequence). The CDR3 here is CASSPSREGMVAGYNEQFF. In nucleotides, the CDR3 is TGTGCCAGCAGCCCTAGTCGAGAAGGGATGGTTGCGGGTTACAATGAGCAGTTCTTC.

The rearrangement uses TRBV4-1 and TRBJ1-1; 7 nucleotides align to TRBD1. CDR1 MGHRA and CDR2 YSYEKL come from the germline V gene. The CDR3 is 15 residues long. V lost 3 bases and J lost 1; bases outside the gene matches: 5. CDR3 bases: TGCGCCAGCAGCCACCTGGGGACAGCGAACACTGAAGCTTTCTTT. This codes for CASSHLGTANTEAFF.

DNA for the CDR3: TGTGCCAGCAGCCGAAAGCCTCAAAGAGGCTCCTATAATTCACCCCTCCACTTT. The encoded protein is CASSRKPQRGSYNSPLHF. The chain carries TRBV3-1 (or the pseudogene TRBV3-2) and TRBJ1-6; D not resolved. The CDR3 contains 18 residues. V lost 4 bases, J lost 0 bases, and 16 bases lay in between. Germline assignment: CDR1 LGHDT and CDR2 YNNKEL (reference sequence).

Here the CDR3 DNA reads TGTGCCAGTAGTGCCCAGGTTAACTCCTACAATGAGCAGTTCTTC. It codes for CASSAQVNSYNEQFF. The chain links TRBV19 to TRBJ2-1; no reliable D call. V lost 5 bases, J lost 0 bases, and 11 bases lay in between. The length of the CDR3 is 15 residues. Germline V gene lookup returns CDR1 LNHDA and CDR2 SQIVND (reference sequence).

CDR3 residues: CASSSGGGGTDTQYF. Written as DNA, the CDR3 is TGCGCCAGCAGCTCGGGGGGAGGCGGCACAGATACGCAGTATTTT. The chain has TRBV4-3 and TRBJ2-3; 7 positions match TRBD2. The ends lost 5 bases at V and 1 base at J; junction bases unmatched: 6. CDR1 is LGHNA, CDR2 YSLEER, per germline. The CDR3 is 15 residues long.

V is TRBV19 and J is TRBJ1-6; the D is unclear. Germline CDR1 reads LNHDA; CDR2 reads SQIVND (reference sequence). The germline V and J ends were trimmed by 7 bases and 9 bases, with 16 bases remaining between them. This CDR3 is 14 amino acids long. The CDR3: CASTADHGGSPLHF. The CDR3 DNA reads TGTGCCAGTACCGCCGACCATGGAGGTTCACCCCTCCACTTT.

J is TRBJ2-3 and V is TRBV6-5; no definite D call. The CDR3 is 13 amino acids. In germline, CDR1 is MNHEY, CDR2 SVGAGI. Trimming cost V 9 bases and J 4 bases, with 14 bases left between them. CDR3 sequence reads: CASVSPVSDTQYF. The CDR3 DNA reads TGTGCCAGTGTAAGCCCTGTGTCAGATACGCAGTATTTT.

The chain is built from TRBV6-5 and TRBJ2-3; 8 bases agree with TRBD2. V gave up 6 bases and J gave up 0 bases; unmatched junction bases: 5. The CDR3 sequence is 15 residues long. CDR1 MNHEY and CDR2 SVGAGI come from the germline V gene. CDR3 region: CASRLTSVSTDTQYF. In DNA form, the CDR3 reads TGTGCCAGCAGGTTGACTAGCGTGAGCACAGATACGCAGTATTTT.

The chain links TRBV15 to TRBJ2-7, with TRBD2 identical over 13 bases. V dropped 6 bases and J dropped 3; count of bases not matched to a gene: 2. Germline assignment: CDR1 LNHNV and CDR2 YYDKDF (reference sequence). The CDR3 is 14 amino acids. DNA of the CDR3: TGTGCCACCAGTTGGACTAGCGGGAGCTACGAGCAGTACTTC. It encodes CATSWTSGSYEQYF.

The genes are TRBV30 and TRBJ1-1; 8 bases match TRBD1. The CDR3 runs 12 residues. Germline CDR1 reads GTSNPN; CDR2 reads SVGIG (reference sequence). Trimming took 5 bases from V and 6 from J; bases not matched to a gene: 5. CDR3 coding DNA: TGTGCCTGGGGGACAGGCTTCCCTGAAGCTTTCTTT. It translates to CAWGTGFPEAFF.

V is TRBV6-2 or TRBV6-3 and J is TRBJ2-1; D is possibly TRBD2 (7 bases). CDR3 size: 14 residues. V was shortened by 4 bases and J by 6 bases, with 13 bases between the two germline ends. CDR1 is MNHEY and CDR2 is SVGEGT in the germline V gene. The CDR3: CASSLLGGGNEQFF. CDR3 coding DNA: TGTGCCAGCAGTTTGTTAGGGGGGGGCAATGAGCAGTTCTTC.

The V and J genes are TRBV18 and TRBJ2-7; possibly TRBD1 for D (5 bases). Germline CDR1 reads KGHSH; CDR2 reads LQKENI. This CDR3 has 14 residues. V shed 3 bases and J shed 0 bases, with 9 bases lying between them. This CDR3 is CASSPTGVSYEQYF. The CDR3 nucleotides are TGTGCCAGCTCACCTACAGGAGTCTCCTACGAGCAGTACTTC.

The chain has TRBV9 and TRBJ2-2, with D possibly matching TRBD1 (5 bases). The CDR3 sequence is 14 residues long. Trimming removed 4 bases at V and 5 bases at J, with 12 bases between. From germline, CDR1 is SGDLS and CDR2 YYNGEE. CDR3 DNA sequence: TGTGCCAGCAGCCCCCCAGGGCTGACCGGGGAGCTGTTTTTT. This encodes CASSPPGLTGELFF.

This rearrangement joins TRBV5-8 to TRBJ1-5, with TRBD1 as a possible D gene (6 bases). Looked up from germline, CDR1 is SGHTS and CDR2 is YDEGEE. This CDR3 is 16 amino acids long. Trimming removed 0 bases at V and 2 bases at J, with 12 bases between. The CDR3 DNA follows: TGTGCCAGCAGCTTGGATTGGGGGCAGGGCAATCAGCCCCAGCATTTT. It is translated as CASSLDWGQGNQPQHF.

The V call is TRBV27, the J call TRBJ1-2, with D perhaps matching TRBD1 (5 bases). Looked up from germline, CDR1 is MNHEY and CDR2 is SMNVEV (reference sequence). V was trimmed by 6 bases and J by 6 bases, leaving 17 bases between them. The CDR3 is made up of 14 amino acids. The CDR3 coding sequence is TGTGCCAGCAGCCACTCAGTGCAGGGCGATGGCTACACCTTC. Translated: CASSHSVQGDGYTF.

The chain employs TRBV7-2 and TRBJ1-1, with TRBD1 matching 8 bases. Looked up from germline, CDR1 is SGHTA and CDR2 is FQGNSA. This CDR3 spans 14 amino acids. Losses at the gene ends were 2 bases for V and 3 bases for J; bases not matched to a gene: 2. CDR3 DNA sequence: TGTGCCAGCAGCTTACAGGGGGCGCACACTGAAGCTTTCTTT. Translation: CASSLQGAHTEAFF.

The chain carries TRBV30 and TRBJ2-7, with D perhaps TRBD2 (5 bases). Germline V gene lookup returns CDR1 GTSNPN and CDR2 SVGIG (reference sequence). Trimming cost V 0 bases and J 3 bases, with 6 bases left between them. The CDR3 loop spans 12 amino acids. The CDR3 loop reads CAWSVSGYEQYF. For the CDR3, the DNA is TGTGCCTGGAGTGTGAGCGGCTACGAGCAGTACTTC.

The V call is TRBV19, the J call TRBJ2-3; D is perhaps TRBD1 (7 bases). The CDR3 covers 15 residues. Trimming shortened V by 5 bases and J by 2 bases, and 14 bases separated the two germline ends. The germline V gene encodes CDR1 LNHDA and CDR2 SQIVND (reference sequence). CDR3 bases: TGTGCCAGTAGTCGGGCGGGACAGAACACAGATACGCAGTATTTT. Translating it yields CASSRAGQNTDTQYF.

CDR3 residues: CASSQDGVKTQYF. The CDR3, as DNA: TGCGCCAGCAGCCAAGACGGAGTCAAGACCCAGTACTTC. The V gene is TRBV4-1, the J gene TRBJ2-5, with D unclear. Trimming cost V 0 bases and J 6 bases, with 8 bases left between them. The CDR3 extends over 13 amino acids. The germline gives CDR1 MGHRA, CDR2 YSYEKL.

This rearrangement joins TRBV24-1 to TRBJ2-1, with 9 positions matching TRBD1. The germline V gene encodes CDR1 KGHDR and CDR2 SFDVKD. The CDR3 is 18 amino acids. The J segment lost 1 base and the V segment lost 4 bases, leaving 10 bases of the junction unmatched. As DNA, the CDR3 is TGTGCCACCAGTGACTCTAGAACAGGGGGCATTTCCTACAATGAGCAGTTCTTC. Its translation is CATSDSRTGGISYNEQFF.

The chain joins TRBV24-1 to TRBJ2-7; D is ambiguous. From germline, CDR1 is KGHDR and CDR2 SFDVKD. With 4 bases removed from V and 6 bases from J, the gap between germline ends came to 12 bases. The CDR3 has 13 amino acids. CDR3 sequence (DNA): TGTGCCACCAGTGACTCTAGTCTTCCCGAGCAGTACTTC. This gives the protein CATSDSSLPEQYF.

This chain connects TRBV28 to TRBJ1-2; 9 nucleotides line up with TRBD1. The CDR3 is made up of 15 amino acids. Germline CDR1 MDHEN, CDR2 SYDVKM. V was clipped by 6 bases and J by 6 bases; unmatched bases: 11. The CDR3 coding sequence is TGTGCCAGCAGACGTAGAGGGGACAGGGACGATGGCTACACCTTC. Its translation: CASRRRGDRDDGYTF.